The subject of this entry is one T cell receptor (beta chain). The CDR3 runs to 16 residues. Sequenced by immunoSEQ multiplex PCR; TCRdb stores in-frame clones only, minus some. Of more than 100,000 clones listed, roughly 84% are singletons. The data are from a study of T cell responses to AZD1222 COVID-19 vaccine. The starting material was peripheral blood, obtained on day 0 of AZD1222 vaccination. The chain recombines TRBV21-1 with TRBJ1-4; the table's D call, TRBD1, was not checked against the DNA. TRBV21-1 is a known pseudogene. The source of this sequence is an adult in good health. The CDR3 region is CASSKGSDRVNEKLFF. In DNA form, the CDR3 reads TGTGCCAGCAGCAAAGGGAGCGACAGGGTTAATGAAAAACTGTTTTTT.